A selection of T cell receptor beta chains follows, all from one sample in a study of T cells after posttransplantation cyclophosphamide. Sequenced by immunoSEQ multiplex PCR; TCRdb stores in-frame clones only, minus some. Of about 16,000 clones in the sample, roughly 80% were seen once. Sequenced material: PBMCs, taken 441 days after allogeneic stem cell transplant with calcineurin inhibitor and methotrexate. The receptors were gathered from a male patient aged 25-45 years who received an allogeneic stem cell transplant from an unrelated donor, was CMV-positive, and had acute and chronic GVHD. Some T cells here may be from the graft donor. Both conserved end residues are part of each CDR3. Fields, in order: clone size, J gene, V gene, D gene, CDR3 DNA, CDR3 protein. D genes are given only for firm matches. Rows give clone size only sometimes, using once, few, many, or a class for an expanded clone.

clone_size: .; j_call: TRBJ1-1; v_call: TRBV2; d_call: .; cdr3_nt: TGTGCCAGCAGTGAAGCGACGATGCGGGTAGCTGAAGCTTTCTTT; cdr3_aa: CASSEATMRVAEAFF
clone_size: .; j_call: TRBJ1-5; v_call: TRBV4-1; d_call: .; cdr3_nt: TGCGCCAGCAGCCAATGGGACTTCAATCAGCCCCAGCATTTT; cdr3_aa: CASSQWDFNQPQHF
clone_size: .; j_call: TRBJ2-6; v_call: TRBV5-1; d_call: TRBD1; cdr3_nt: TGCGCCAGCAGCTTCGGGGTCAGGGGGAATTCTGGGGCCAACGTCCTGACTTTC; cdr3_aa: CASSFGVRGNSGANVLTF
clone_size: .; j_call: TRBJ1-1; v_call: TRBV19; d_call: .; cdr3_nt: TGTGCCAGTAGTATCTCCGCTACAGGGTGGGGCACTGAAGCTTTCTTT; cdr3_aa: CASSISATGWGTEAFF
clone_size: .; j_call: TRBJ2-3; v_call: TRBV5-4; d_call: .; cdr3_nt: TGTGCCAGCAGCGTCCGTCGGGGTAGCACAGATACGCAGTATTTT; cdr3_aa: CASSVRRGSTDTQYF
clone_size: .; j_call: TRBJ1-6; v_call: TRBV7-2; d_call: TRBD1; cdr3_nt: TGTGCCAGCACCAGGGGGGAGGTAAAACCCCTCCACTTT; cdr3_aa: CASTRGEVKPLHF
clone_size: .; j_call: TRBJ2-2; v_call: TRBV19; d_call: .; cdr3_nt: TGTGCCAGTAGTATAGCGGCAGGGATTATCGGGGAGCTGTTTTTT; cdr3_aa: CASSIAAGIIGELFF
clone_size: few; j_call: TRBJ2-1; v_call: TRBV6-4; d_call: TRBD1; cdr3_nt: TGTGCCAGCAGCTTTCACTATAGGGGGCCATACAATGAGCAGTTCTTC; cdr3_aa: CASSFHYRGPYNEQFF
clone_size: .; j_call: TRBJ1-1; v_call: TRBV6-5; d_call: .; cdr3_nt: TGTGCCAGCAGTTACTCACAGGTCATGAACACTGAAGCTTTCTTT; cdr3_aa: CASSYSQVMNTEAFF
clone_size: .; j_call: TRBJ1-4; v_call: TRBV9; d_call: TRBD1; cdr3_nt: TGTGCCAGCAGCTCCTGGACAGGCAGTAATGAAAAACTGTTTTTT; cdr3_aa: CASSSWTGSNEKLFF
clone_size: .; j_call: TRBJ1-3; v_call: TRBV15; d_call: TRBD1; cdr3_nt: TGTGCCACCAGCCCCGGACAGGGGTTGCGAAACACCATATATTTT; cdr3_aa: CATSPGQGLRNTIYF
clone_size: few; j_call: TRBJ2-2; v_call: TRBV9; d_call: TRBD2; cdr3_nt: TGTGCCAGCAGCGTAGAAAGCGGGGGGGCGGCGAACACCGGGGAGCTGTTTTTT; cdr3_aa: CASSVESGGAANTGELFF